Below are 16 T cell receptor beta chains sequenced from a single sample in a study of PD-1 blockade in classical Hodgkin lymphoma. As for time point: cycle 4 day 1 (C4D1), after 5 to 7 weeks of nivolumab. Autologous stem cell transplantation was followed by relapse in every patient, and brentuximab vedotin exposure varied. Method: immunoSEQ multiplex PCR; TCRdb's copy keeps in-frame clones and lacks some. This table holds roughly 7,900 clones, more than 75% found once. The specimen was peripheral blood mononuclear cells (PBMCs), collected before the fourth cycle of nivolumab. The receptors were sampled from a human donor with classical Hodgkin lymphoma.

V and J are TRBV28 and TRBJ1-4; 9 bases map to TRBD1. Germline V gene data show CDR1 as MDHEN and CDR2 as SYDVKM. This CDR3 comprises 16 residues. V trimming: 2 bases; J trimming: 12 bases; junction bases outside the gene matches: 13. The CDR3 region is CASSLVVSGGQGQLFF. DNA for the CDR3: TGTGCCAGCAGTTTAGTTGTTAGCGGGGGACAGGGACAACTGTTTTTT.

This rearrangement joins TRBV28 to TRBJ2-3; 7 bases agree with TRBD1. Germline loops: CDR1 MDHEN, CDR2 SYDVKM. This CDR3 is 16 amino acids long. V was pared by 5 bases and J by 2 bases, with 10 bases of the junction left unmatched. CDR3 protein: CASSPSQGLLTDTQYF. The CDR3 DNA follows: TGTGCCAGCAGTCCATCACAGGGGCTCCTCACAGATACGCAGTATTTT.

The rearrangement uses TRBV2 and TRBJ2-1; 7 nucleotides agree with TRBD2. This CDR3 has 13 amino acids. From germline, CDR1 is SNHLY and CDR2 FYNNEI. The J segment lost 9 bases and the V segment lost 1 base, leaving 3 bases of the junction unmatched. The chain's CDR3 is CASSEDTSVEQFF. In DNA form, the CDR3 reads TGTGCCAGCAGTGAAGATACTAGCGTTGAGCAGTTCTTC.

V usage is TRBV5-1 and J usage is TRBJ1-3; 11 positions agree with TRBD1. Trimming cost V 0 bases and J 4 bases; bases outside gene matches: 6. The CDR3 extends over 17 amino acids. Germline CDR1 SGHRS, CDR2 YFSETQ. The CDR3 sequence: CASSLDFGTGGGNTIYF. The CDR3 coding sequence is TGCGCCAGCAGCTTGGACTTCGGGACAGGGGGAGGAAACACCATATATTTT.

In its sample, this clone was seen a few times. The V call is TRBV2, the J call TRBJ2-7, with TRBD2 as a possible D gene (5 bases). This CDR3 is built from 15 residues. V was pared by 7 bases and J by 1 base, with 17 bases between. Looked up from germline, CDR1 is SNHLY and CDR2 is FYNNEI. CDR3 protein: CASMGEGDGSYEQYF. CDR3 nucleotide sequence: TGTGCCAGCATGGGTGAGGGAGACGGTTCCTACGAGCAGTACTTC.

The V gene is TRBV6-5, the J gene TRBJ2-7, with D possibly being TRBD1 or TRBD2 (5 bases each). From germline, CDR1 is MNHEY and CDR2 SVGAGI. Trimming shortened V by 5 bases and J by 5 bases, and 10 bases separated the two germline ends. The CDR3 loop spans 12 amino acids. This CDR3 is CASSPGPNEQYF. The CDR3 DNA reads TGTGCCAGCAGTCCGGGACCAAACGAGCAGTACTTC.

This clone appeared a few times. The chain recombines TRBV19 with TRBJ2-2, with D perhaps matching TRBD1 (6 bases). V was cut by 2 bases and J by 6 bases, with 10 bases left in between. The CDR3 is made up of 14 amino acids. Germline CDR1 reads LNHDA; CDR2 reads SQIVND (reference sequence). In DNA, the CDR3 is TGTGCCAGTAGTATACCACAGGGTCCCGGGGAGCTGTTTTTT. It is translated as CASSIPQGPGELFF.

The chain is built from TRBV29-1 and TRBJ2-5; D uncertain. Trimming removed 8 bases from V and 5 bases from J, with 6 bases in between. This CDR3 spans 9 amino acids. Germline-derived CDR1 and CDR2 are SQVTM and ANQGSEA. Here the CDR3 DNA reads TGCAGCCTTAGGGAGACCCAGTACTTC. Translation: CSLRETQYF. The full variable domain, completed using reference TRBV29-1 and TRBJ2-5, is SAVISQKPSRDICQRGTSLTIQCQVDSQVTMMFWYRQQPGQSLTLIATANQGSEATYESGFVIDKFPISRPNLTFSTLTVSNMSPEDSSIYLCSLRETQYFGPGTRLLVL.

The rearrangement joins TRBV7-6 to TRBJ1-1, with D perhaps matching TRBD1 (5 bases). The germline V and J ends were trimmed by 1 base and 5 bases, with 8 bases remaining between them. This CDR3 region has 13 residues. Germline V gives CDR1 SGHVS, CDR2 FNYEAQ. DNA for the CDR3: TGTGCCAGCAGCTTAGGACAGAGTACTGAAGCTTTCTTT. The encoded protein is CASSLGQSTEAFF.

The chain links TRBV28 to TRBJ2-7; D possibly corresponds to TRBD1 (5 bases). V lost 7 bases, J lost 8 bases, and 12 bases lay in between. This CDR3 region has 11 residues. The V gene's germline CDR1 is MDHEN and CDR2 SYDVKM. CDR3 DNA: TGTGCCAGCACAACCCCAGGGCAGCAGTACTTC. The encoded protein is CASTTPGQQYF.

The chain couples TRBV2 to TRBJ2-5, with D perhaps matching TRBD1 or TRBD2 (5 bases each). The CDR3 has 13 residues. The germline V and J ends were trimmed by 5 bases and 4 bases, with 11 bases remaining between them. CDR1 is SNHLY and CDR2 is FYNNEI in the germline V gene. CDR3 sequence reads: CASSRDRRETQYF. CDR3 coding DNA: TGTGCCAGCAGTAGGGACCGTCGAGAGACCCAGTACTTC.

This CDR3 reads CASSIGILPHNEQFF. As DNA, the CDR3 is TGTGCCAGTAGTATCGGAATACTGCCCCACAATGAGCAGTTCTTC. The chain links TRBV19 to TRBJ2-1; D is ambiguous. Germline V lookup: CDR1 LNHDA, CDR2 SQIVND (reference sequence). V gave up 3 bases and J gave up 5 bases, with 14 bases separating them. The CDR3 length is 15 residues.

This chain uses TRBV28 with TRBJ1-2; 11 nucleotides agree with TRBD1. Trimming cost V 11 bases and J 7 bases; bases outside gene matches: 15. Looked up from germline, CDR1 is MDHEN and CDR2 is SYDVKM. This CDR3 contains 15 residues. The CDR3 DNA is TGTGCCGGGGCCCCCGGGACAGGGGGTACAGGTGGCTACACCTTC. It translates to CAGAPGTGGTGGYTF.

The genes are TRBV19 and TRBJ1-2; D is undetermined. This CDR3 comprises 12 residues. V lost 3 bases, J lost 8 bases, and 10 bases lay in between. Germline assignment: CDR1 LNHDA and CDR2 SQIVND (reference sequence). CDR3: CASSISVYGYTF. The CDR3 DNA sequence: TGTGCCAGTAGTATCTCGGTCTACGGCTACACCTTC. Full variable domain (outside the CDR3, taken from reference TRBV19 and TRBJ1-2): DGGITQSPKYLFRKEGQNVTLSCEQNLNHDAMYWYRQDPGQGLRLIYYSQIVNDFQKGDIAEGYSVSREKKESFPLTVTSAQKNPTAFYLCASSISVYGYTFGSGTRLTVV.

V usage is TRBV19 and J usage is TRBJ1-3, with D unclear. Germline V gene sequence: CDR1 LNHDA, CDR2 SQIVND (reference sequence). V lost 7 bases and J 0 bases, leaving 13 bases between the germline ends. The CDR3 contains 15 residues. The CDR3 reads CASKFSKGSGNTIYF. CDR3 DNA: TGTGCCAGTAAATTTTCGAAGGGCTCTGGAAACACCATATATTTT.

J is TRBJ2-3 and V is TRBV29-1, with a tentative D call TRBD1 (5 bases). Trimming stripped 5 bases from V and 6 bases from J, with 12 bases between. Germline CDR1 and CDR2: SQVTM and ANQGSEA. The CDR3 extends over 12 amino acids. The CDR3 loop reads CSVRGSADTQYF. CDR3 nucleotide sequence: TGCAGCGTTAGGGGATCCGCGGATACGCAGTATTTT.